Listed below are T cell receptor beta chains from one sample, sequenced in a study of shared clonotypes between healthy human individuals. This table comes from immunoSEQ multiplex PCR, and its TCRdb copy is limited to in-frame clones, with some not included. Among approximately 2.3 million clones listed, over 85% were seen once. Sequencing was performed on naive CD4+ T cells from PBMCs. All receptors come from a man aged 18 to 30 in good health. Some clones in this sample may be carry-over from other donors' samples. Both conserved end residues are part of each CDR3. The D gene is left open where the match is weak. Some rows mark clone size as missing; the rest say once, few, many or name a class of expanded clone.

j_call: TRBJ2-7; clone_size: -; d_call: TRBD2; v_call: TRBV10-3; cdr3_nt: TGTGCCATCAGCGAGGGGGGGACTAGCGGGAGTAGGTACGAGCAGTACTTC; cdr3_aa: CAISEGGTSGSRYEQYF
j_call: TRBJ2-6; clone_size: -; d_call: -; v_call: TRBV5-4; cdr3_nt: TGTGCCAGCAGCCGGGACGCATATGGGGCCAACGTCCTGACTTTC; cdr3_aa: CASSRDAYGANVLTF
j_call: TRBJ2-7; clone_size: -; d_call: -; v_call: TRBV6-6; cdr3_nt: TGTGCCAGCAGTTACTCGAGCGACCCCTCCTACGAGCAGTACTTC; cdr3_aa: CASSYSSDPSYEQYF
j_call: TRBJ1-1; clone_size: -; d_call: TRBD1; v_call: TRBV5-4; cdr3_nt: TGTGCCAGCAGCCCTAGCGTTGACAGGGGGACTGAAGCTTTCTTT; cdr3_aa: CASSPSVDRGTEAFF
j_call: TRBJ2-5; clone_size: -; d_call: -; v_call: TRBV15; cdr3_nt: TGTGCCACCAGCAGAGGGTTATTGTACCAAGAGACCCAGTACTTC; cdr3_aa: CATSRGLLYQETQYF
j_call: TRBJ1-2; clone_size: -; d_call: TRBD1; v_call: TRBV28; cdr3_nt: TGTGCCAGCAGGGACACCGGGACAGAGATCTATGGCTACACCTTC; cdr3_aa: CASRDTGTEIYGYTF
j_call: TRBJ2-3; clone_size: -; d_call: TRBD1; v_call: TRBV19; cdr3_nt: TGTGCCAGTTCTATCGGGGTGGACAGGGGACATCTAGGAGCGCAGTATTTT; cdr3_aa: CASSIGVDRGHLGAQYF
j_call: TRBJ2-3; clone_size: -; d_call: TRBD2; v_call: TRBV5-6; cdr3_nt: TGTGCCAGCACCCCCTCGACTAGCGGAAGCACAGATACGCAGTATTTT; cdr3_aa: CASTPSTSGSTDTQYF
j_call: TRBJ2-7; clone_size: -; d_call: -; v_call: TRBV9; cdr3_nt: TGTGCCAGCAGCGTAGGGAGAGGATCCTACGAGCAGTACTTC; cdr3_aa: CASSVGRGSYEQYF
j_call: TRBJ2-7; clone_size: -; d_call: TRBD2; v_call: TRBV5-6; cdr3_nt: TGTGCCAGCAGCTTGGTCGGGACTAGCGGGACTGTGCAGTACTTC; cdr3_aa: CASSLVGTSGTVQYF
j_call: TRBJ1-5; clone_size: -; d_call: -; v_call: TRBV5-1; cdr3_nt: TGCGCCAGCAGCTTGGGGGCAGGCGGGAGTCAGCCCCAGCATTTT; cdr3_aa: CASSLGAGGSQPQHF
j_call: TRBJ1-1; clone_size: -; d_call: -; v_call: TRBV7-3; cdr3_nt: TGTGCCAGCAGCCCGCTAGGGGAGAACACTGAAGCTTTCTTT; cdr3_aa: CASSPLGENTEAFF
j_call: TRBJ1-1; clone_size: once; d_call: -; v_call: TRBV6-5; cdr3_nt: TGTGCCAGCAGTTATATTGGGACTGAAGCTTTCTTT; cdr3_aa: CASSYIGTEAFF
j_call: TRBJ1-1; clone_size: -; d_call: -; v_call: TRBV11-2; cdr3_nt: TGTGCCAGCAGACCAGGACTGAAAAGCACTGAAGCTTTCTTT; cdr3_aa: CASRPGLKSTEAFF
j_call: TRBJ2-1; clone_size: -; d_call: -; v_call: TRBV11-2; cdr3_nt: TGTGCCAGCAGCTTAGTGCCCGGCAATGAGCAGTTCTTC; cdr3_aa: CASSLVPGNEQFF
j_call: TRBJ1-3; clone_size: -; d_call: -; v_call: TRBV9; cdr3_nt: TGTGCCAGCAGCCCCCGATCCCCGGGAAACACCATATATTTT; cdr3_aa: CASSPRSPGNTIYF
j_call: TRBJ1-2; clone_size: -; d_call: -; v_call: TRBV5-1; cdr3_nt: TGCGCCAGCAGCTTTAACAGGGTGGAAGGCTACACCTTC; cdr3_aa: CASSFNRVEGYTF
j_call: TRBJ1-1; clone_size: -; d_call: -; v_call: TRBV15; cdr3_nt: TGTGCCACCAGCCCCTGGGGCGCCCCCGGGGCTTTCTTT; cdr3_aa: CATSPWGAPGAFF
j_call: TRBJ2-7; clone_size: -; d_call: -; v_call: TRBV18; cdr3_nt: TGTGCCAGCTCACCCGAAGGACGTTACGAGCAGTACTTC; cdr3_aa: CASSPEGRYEQYF
j_call: TRBJ2-2; clone_size: -; d_call: -; v_call: TRBV5-5; cdr3_nt: TGTGCCAGCAGCTTGGTGTCAGGGAGCACCGGGGAGCTGTTTTTT; cdr3_aa: CASSLVSGSTGELFF
j_call: TRBJ1-1; clone_size: -; d_call: TRBD1; v_call: TRBV28; cdr3_nt: TGTGCCAGCAGTTCCCAGACAGGGTGGACGGCTGAAGCTTTCTTT; cdr3_aa: CASSSQTGWTAEAFF
j_call: TRBJ2-7; clone_size: -; d_call: TRBD1; v_call: TRBV12-5; cdr3_nt: TGTGCTAGTGGTTTGGCCCGAAGGGGGACAGTCACCTACGAGCAGTACTTC; cdr3_aa: CASGLARRGTVTYEQYF
j_call: TRBJ1-4; clone_size: -; d_call: TRBD1; v_call: TRBV5-1; cdr3_nt: TGCGCCAGCAACACGGACAGGGGGGAAAAACTGTTTTTT; cdr3_aa: CASNTDRGEKLFF
j_call: TRBJ2-3; clone_size: once; d_call: TRBD1; v_call: TRBV5-1; cdr3_nt: TGCGCCAGCATGCCGGGACAGGGGTTATCAGATACGCAGTATTTT; cdr3_aa: CASMPGQGLSDTQYF
j_call: TRBJ2-1; clone_size: -; d_call: -; v_call: TRBV2; cdr3_nt: TGTGCCAGCAGTGAAAGGGGGAGCTCCTACAATGAGCAGTTCTTC; cdr3_aa: CASSERGSSYNEQFF
j_call: TRBJ2-7; clone_size: -; d_call: -; v_call: TRBV21-1; cdr3_nt: TGTGCCAGCATCCGGGGGGTCAGATTAGGCGAGCAGTACTTC; cdr3_aa: CASIRGVRLGEQYF
j_call: TRBJ2-5; clone_size: -; d_call: -; v_call: TRBV28; cdr3_nt: TGTGCCAGCAGATCAGGGGGGGAGACCCAGTACTTC; cdr3_aa: CASRSGGETQYF
j_call: TRBJ1-2; clone_size: -; d_call: -; v_call: TRBV20-1; cdr3_nt: TGCAGTGCCCTGTTGGGCTATGGCTACACCTTC; cdr3_aa: CSALLGYGYTF
j_call: TRBJ1-2; clone_size: once; d_call: -; v_call: TRBV10-3; cdr3_nt: TGTGCCATCGGAAGTGCGACATCGGGACAAACGGGAGGCTACACCTTC; cdr3_aa: CAIGSATSGQTGGYTF
j_call: TRBJ2-3; clone_size: -; d_call: -; v_call: TRBV5-1; cdr3_nt: TGCGCCAGCAGCTTGGGTGGTCCTAGCACAGATACGCAGTATTTT; cdr3_aa: CASSLGGPSTDTQYF
j_call: TRBJ2-2; clone_size: -; d_call: -; v_call: TRBV7-2; cdr3_nt: TGTGCCAGCAGCCTGATGGGGGGAGGAGGCACCGGGGAGCTGTTTTTT; cdr3_aa: CASSLMGGGGTGELFF
j_call: TRBJ2-7; clone_size: -; d_call: -; v_call: TRBV4-1; cdr3_nt: TGCGCCAGCAGCCAAGGGCGGCTAGCCTACGAGCAGTACTTC; cdr3_aa: CASSQGRLAYEQYF
j_call: TRBJ1-3; clone_size: -; d_call: -; v_call: TRBV30; cdr3_nt: TGTGCCTGGAGTTCGGGGGCTGGAAACACCATATATTTT; cdr3_aa: CAWSSGAGNTIYF
j_call: TRBJ1-1; clone_size: -; d_call: -; v_call: TRBV6-6; cdr3_nt: TGTGCCAGCAGTTACTCCGGTGAAGCTTTCTTT; cdr3_aa: CASSYSGEAFF
j_call: TRBJ2-2; clone_size: -; d_call: -; v_call: TRBV18; cdr3_nt: TGTGCCAGCTTAATTGGGGACAAACCCGGGGAGCTGTTTTTT; cdr3_aa: CASLIGDKPGELFF
j_call: TRBJ2-1; clone_size: -; d_call: -; v_call: TRBV5-6; cdr3_nt: TGTGCCAGCAGTCTCCCGGGTCCCTTCAATGAGCAGTTCTTC; cdr3_aa: CASSLPGPFNEQFF
j_call: TRBJ1-1; clone_size: -; d_call: -; v_call: TRBV5-1; cdr3_nt: TGCGCCAGCAGCCGACACCAGAGGGGGGAGAACACTGAAGCTTTCTTT; cdr3_aa: CASSRHQRGENTEAFF
j_call: TRBJ2-7; clone_size: -; d_call: TRBD2; v_call: TRBV6-1; cdr3_nt: TGTGCCAGCAGCCTCCGGGGGGGTTCGTCCTACGAGCAGTACTTC; cdr3_aa: CASSLRGGSSYEQYF
j_call: TRBJ2-5; clone_size: once; d_call: TRBD2; v_call: TRBV5-1; cdr3_nt: TGCGCCAGCAGCCGATTAGCGGGAGAAGAGACCCAGTACTTC; cdr3_aa: CASSRLAGEETQYF
j_call: TRBJ2-7; clone_size: -; d_call: TRBD1; v_call: TRBV6-4; cdr3_nt: TGTGCCAGCACGGACCGGCTATTAGACAGGGGGCTGCCCGAGCAGTACTTC; cdr3_aa: CASTDRLLDRGLPEQYF
j_call: TRBJ2-2; clone_size: -; d_call: -; v_call: TRBV29-1; cdr3_nt: TGCAGCGTTCTGGGACGGAAGGACACCGGGGAGCTGTTTTTT; cdr3_aa: CSVLGRKDTGELFF
j_call: TRBJ1-2; clone_size: -; d_call: -; v_call: TRBV4-3; cdr3_nt: TGCGCCAGCAGCCCCGTTGACAGACCTAACTATGGCTACACCTTC; cdr3_aa: CASSPVDRPNYGYTF
j_call: TRBJ2-5; clone_size: -; d_call: -; v_call: TRBV10-3; cdr3_nt: TGTGCCATCACTAGGGACTTGCAAGAGACCCAGTACTTC; cdr3_aa: CAITRDLQETQYF
j_call: TRBJ1-2; clone_size: once; d_call: -; v_call: TRBV5-6; cdr3_nt: TGTGCCAGCAGCTCCACTTACCCGCGTGGCTATGGCTACACCTTC; cdr3_aa: CASSSTYPRGYGYTF
j_call: TRBJ2-7; clone_size: -; d_call: -; v_call: TRBV6-1; cdr3_nt: TGTGCCAGCAGTGAATATGTGGCGGGGCAGTACTTC; cdr3_aa: CASSEYVAGQYF
j_call: TRBJ2-3; clone_size: -; d_call: -; v_call: TRBV6-1; cdr3_nt: TGTGCCAGCAGTGAAAGATTCGGGAGTGGTGTAGGGCCAGATACGCAGTATTTT; cdr3_aa: CASSERFGSGVGPDTQYF
j_call: TRBJ1-1; clone_size: -; d_call: -; v_call: TRBV11-2; cdr3_nt: TGTGCCAGCAGCTTAGCCGAACGAACTGAAGCTTTCTTT; cdr3_aa: CASSLAERTEAFF
j_call: TRBJ2-3; clone_size: -; d_call: -; v_call: TRBV5-4; cdr3_nt: TGTGCCAGCAGCTCTATGACAGATGCCCCCGGCACAGATACGCAGTATTTT; cdr3_aa: CASSSMTDAPGTDTQYF
j_call: TRBJ1-5; clone_size: -; d_call: -; v_call: TRBV28; cdr3_nt: TGTGCCAGCAGTTTAACGCGGTATAGCAATCAGCCCCAGCATTTT; cdr3_aa: CASSLTRYSNQPQHF
j_call: TRBJ2-3; clone_size: -; d_call: -; v_call: TRBV7-2; cdr3_nt: TGTGCCAGCAGCGCTATGGCTAGCGCCTCCACAGATACGCAGTATTTT; cdr3_aa: CASSAMASASTDTQYF